These 28 T cell receptor beta chains share one sample of origin, sequenced in a study of neurological immune-mediated disorders. TCRdb passed the 5' RACE reads through MiXCR, listing each CDR3 protein once. The sample has around 64,000 distinct CDR3 sequences, roughly 13% seen once. Sequenced: PBMCs. The receptors were gathered from a woman between 55 and 75 years old with HTLV-1-associated myelopathy (HAM/TSP).

The rearrangement links TRBV10-1 to TRBJ2-1; a possible D gene is TRBD2 (5 bases). CDR3 length: 14 amino acids. Looked up from germline, CDR1 is WNHNN and CDR2 is SYGVQD (reference sequence). The V end lost 3 bases, the J end lost 9 bases, and 15 bases lay between the germline ends. DNA for the CDR3: TGCGCCAGCAGTGATACCCGACTAACGGGTGAGCAGTTCTTC. Protein sequence: CASSDTRLTGEQFF.

The genes are TRBV30 and TRBJ1-1; D is uncertain. The CDR3 has 12 amino acids. The V and J ends lost 7 bases and 0 bases respectively, with 9 bases between them. Germline-derived CDR1 and CDR2 are GTSNPN and SVGIG (reference sequence). For the CDR3, the DNA is TGTGCCTTCAATTTAATGAACACTGAAGCTTTCTTT. Protein product: CAFNLMNTEAFF.

In this sample, this clonotype turned up many times. This chain connects TRBV27 to TRBJ2-3; a weak D match, TRBD1 (6 bases). The CDR3 contains 15 residues. V lost 0 bases and J 2 bases, leaving 9 bases between the germline ends. The germline CDR1 and CDR2 sequences are MNHEY and SMNVEV (reference sequence). CDR3 sequence (DNA): TGTGCCAGCAGTTTATCCGGGACACCCACAGATACGCAGTATTTT. Amino acid sequence: CASSLSGTPTDTQYF.

On this clonotype: Sequence at one end of the junction differs from germline and may be a read error. CDR3 coding DNA: TGTGCCAGAAGTTCGCCCCTAGCGGGGCGCACAGATACGCAGTATTTT. It specifies CARSSPLAGRTDTQYF. The chain recombines TRBV28 with TRBJ2-3; TRBD2 matches 9 bases. CDR1 and CDR2 from the germline V gene are MDHEN and SYDVKM. The CDR3 has 16 amino acids. Using reference TRBV28 and TRBJ2-3 for the parts outside the CDR3, the full variable domain is DVKVTQSSRYLVKRTGEKVFLECVQDMDHENMFWYRQDPGLGLRLIYFSYDVKMKEKGDIPEGYSVSREKKERFSLILESASTNQTSMYLCARSSPLAGRTDTQYFGPGTRLTVL.

This clonotype was counted at least ten times. The chain links TRBV27 to TRBJ2-7; D is possibly TRBD1 (5 bases). Germline V gene sequence: CDR1 MNHEY, CDR2 SMNVEV (reference sequence). This CDR3 comprises 14 residues. V lost 3 bases, J lost 4 bases, and 13 bases lay in between. This CDR3 reads CASSFRRDSYEQYF. For the CDR3, the DNA is TGTGCCAGCAGTTTCCGCAGGGATAGTTACGAGCAGTACTTC.

This clonotype was observed many times. The genes are TRBV7-2 and TRBJ2-7; 10 nucleotides align to TRBD2. Germline CDR1 is SGHTA and CDR2 is FQGNSA. The V gene end was trimmed by 6 bases and the J gene end by 6 bases; junction bases not matched to a gene: 5. CDR3 length: 13 residues. DNA of the CDR3: TGTGCCAGCAGGAGCGGGAGGGGGCTCGAGCAGTACTTC. This gives the protein CASRSGRGLEQYF.

The sample holds many counts of this clonotype. The J gene is TRBJ2-7, the V gene TRBV6-1; 12 nucleotides match TRBD2. Germline loops: CDR1 MNHNS, CDR2 SASEGT. The V segment lost 6 bases and the J segment 1 base; nucleotides outside the gene matches: 4. This CDR3 region has 15 residues. The CDR3 DNA reads as TGTGCCAGCAGGATGGGACTAGCGGGTTCCTACGAGCAGTACTTC. This sequence encodes CASRMGLAGSYEQYF.

The sample holds many counts of this clonotype. CDR3 sequence (DNA): TGTGCCAGCAGCAACAGGGGCGTACTTATGGGCTATGAGCAGTTCTTC. It codes for CASSNRGVLMGYEQFF. The rearrangement uses TRBV9 and TRBJ2-1; 7 bases match TRBD1. The CDR3 has 16 residues. CDR1 is SGDLS, CDR2 YYNGEE, per germline. V lost 4 bases to trimming and J lost 8 bases; unmatched junction nucleotides: 15.

This clonotype was seen at least ten times. The chain is built from TRBV7-8 and TRBJ2-7; the match to TRBD1 covers 9 bases. There are 15 residues in the CDR3. Germline V CDR1 and CDR2: SGHVS, FQNEAQ. The ends lost 7 bases at V and 2 bases at J; junction bases unmatched: 9. CDR3 residues: CASKDPGTGTYEQYF. The CDR3 nucleotides are TGTGCCAGCAAAGATCCTGGGACAGGGACCTACGAGCAGTACTTC.

This clonotype was seen at least ten times. This chain connects TRBV20-1 to TRBJ2-3; 8 bases map to TRBD2. The CDR3 totals 12 residues. Trimming cost V 6 bases and J 5 bases; bases outside gene matches: 4. Germline V gene lookup returns CDR1 DFQATT and CDR2 SNEGSKA (reference sequence). This CDR3 is CSADLAGDTQYF. DNA of the CDR3: TGCAGTGCCGATCTAGCGGGAGATACGCAGTATTTT.

The sample holds many counts of this clonotype. The gene calls are TRBV20-1 and TRBJ2-1; 8 bases agree with TRBD2. Unmatched junction bases numbered 15, after V lost 6 bases and J lost 5 bases. This CDR3 comprises 16 residues. The germline V gene encodes CDR1 DFQATT and CDR2 SNEGSKA (reference sequence). The CDR3 region has the DNA TGCAGTGCGGCCCGGGTAGCGGGATCCCTTAACAATGAGCAGTTCTTC. This encodes CSAARVAGSLNNEQFF.

This clonotype was seen ten or more times. The rearrangement uses TRBV29-1 and TRBJ2-7; tentatively, D is TRBD1 (6 bases). The CDR3 has 15 residues. CDR1 is SQVTM and CDR2 is ANQGSEA in the germline V gene. V lost 6 bases, J lost 3 bases, and 21 bases lay in between. CDR3 sequence (DNA): TGCAGCGTCGTGATCAGGGGTCTTAATCTCTACGAGCAGTACTTC. It yields the protein CSVVIRGLNLYEQYF.

This clonotype has a count of ten or more. The genes are TRBV5-1 and TRBJ2-1; TRBD1 aligns across 8 bases. Germline V gene lookup returns CDR1 SGHRS and CDR2 YFSETQ. This CDR3 spans 15 amino acids. Trimming took 3 bases from V and 5 from J; bases not matched to a gene: 7. The CDR3 DNA is TGCGCCAGCAGCTCCGGACAGGGTTGGGACAATGAGCAGTTCTTC. Translated: CASSSGQGWDNEQFF.

The chain uses TRBV5-1 and TRBJ2-6, with 10 bases that match TRBD2. Trimming took 0 bases from V and 2 from J; bases not matched to a gene: 2. There are 17 residues in the CDR3. CDR1 is SGHRS and CDR2 is YFSETQ in the germline V gene. The CDR3 DNA reads as TGCGCCAGCAGCTTGGAGCTAGCGGGAGCTGGGGCCAACGTCCTGACTTTC. As protein: CASSLELAGAGANVLTF. The variable domain in full, with the rest retrieved from reference TRBV5-1 and TRBJ2-6, is KAGVTQTPRYLIKTRGQQVTLSCSPISGHRSVSWYQQTPGQGLQFLFEYFSETQRNKGNFPGRFSGRQFSNSRSEMNVSTLELGDSALYLCASSLELAGAGANVLTFGAGSRLTVL.

In the case of this clonotype: The junction shows a germline mismatch at one end, possibly a read error. The genes are TRBV7-2 and TRBJ2-1; tentatively, D is TRBD2 (6 bases). This CDR3 comprises 16 residues. Germline CDR1 SGHTA, CDR2 FQGNSA. Here the CDR3 reads CASSLFAGPKPNAQFF. CDR3 nucleotides: TGTGCCAGCAGCTTATTTGCGGGGCCGAAACCCAATGCGCAGTTCTTC.

This clonotype was observed at least ten times. The chain links TRBV10-3 to TRBJ2-3; TRBD1 or TRBD2 may be the D gene (5 bases each). The CDR3 is 15 residues long. Trimming took off 7 bases at V and 0 bases at J, with 14 bases between the two ends. Germline values: CDR1 ENHRY, CDR2 SYGVKD. CDR3 protein: CAITRDVLSTDTQYF. In DNA, the CDR3 is TGTGCCATCACTAGGGACGTTCTTAGCACAGATACGCAGTATTTT.

The V call is TRBV7-6, the J call TRBJ2-6; D remains unclear. V was pared by 4 bases and J by 3 bases, with 10 bases between. Germline-derived CDR1 and CDR2 are SGHVS and FNYEAQ. The CDR3 is 15 amino acids. The CDR3 protein is CASSSPPHGANVLTF. DNA for the CDR3: TGTGCCAGCAGCTCGCCTCCCCATGGGGCCAACGTCCTGACTTTC.

This clonotype was seen at least ten times. The V and J genes are TRBV10-3 and TRBJ2-3; TRBD2 agrees at 9 bases. This CDR3 has 17 residues. J was trimmed by 4 bases and V by 3 bases; bases with no gene match: 11. Germline CDR1 and CDR2: ENHRY and SYGVKD. CDR3 DNA sequence: TGTGCCATCAGTGATTTAGCGGGAGTGGCTTCCGCAGATACGCAGTATTTT. Its translation: CAISDLAGVASADTQYF.

In this sample, this clonotype turned up many times. This rearrangement joins TRBV5-1 to TRBJ1-2, with TRBD1 matching 8 bases. The CDR3 is 15 amino acids. V trimming: 0 bases; J trimming: 6 bases; junction bases outside the gene matches: 7. Germline V gene lookup returns CDR1 SGHRS and CDR2 YFSETQ. The chain's CDR3 is CASSLGQGRGDGYTF. For the CDR3, the DNA is TGCGCCAGCAGCTTGGGACAGGGGCGCGGGGATGGCTACACCTTC.

This clonotype was detected many times. DNA of the CDR3: TGTGCCAGCAAGGACAGGGGCAGTGAGACCCAGTACTTC. Its translation is CASKDRGSETQYF. The genes are TRBV6-5 and TRBJ2-5; 9 bases map to TRBD1. The trim removed 7 bases at V and 5 bases at J, leaving 5 bases unmatched. The CDR3 runs to 13 residues. CDR1 MNHEY and CDR2 SVGAGI come from the germline V gene.

Remarks on this clonotype: One end of the junction does not line up with germline, which may come from a read error. CDR3 sequence reads: CASSGRDVTNTQYF. The CDR3 nucleotides read TGTGCCAGCAGTGGAAGGGACGTCACAAATACTCAGTATTTT. The gene calls are TRBV2 and TRBJ2-3; D is tentatively TRBD1 or TRBD2 (5 bases each). The CDR3 is 14 residues long. CDR1 and CDR2 (germline): SNHLY, FYNNEI.

At least ten counts were recorded for this clonotype. The chain is built from TRBV5-1 and TRBJ1-1; unclear D gene. CDR1 SGHRS and CDR2 YFSETQ come from the germline V gene. This CDR3 is built from 14 residues. The V gene lost 0 bases and the J gene lost 4 bases, with 10 bases spanning the gap. The CDR3 is CASSLEDWSTEAFF. DNA of the CDR3: TGCGCCAGCAGCTTGGAGGACTGGAGCACTGAAGCTTTCTTT. Full variable domain (outside the CDR3, taken from reference TRBV5-1 and TRBJ1-1): KAGVTQTPRYLIKTRGQQVTLSCSPISGHRSVSWYQQTPGQGLQFLFEYFSETQRNKGNFPGRFSGRQFSNSRSEMNVSTLELGDSALYLCASSLEDWSTEAFFGQGTRLTVV.

This chain connects TRBV7-9 to TRBJ2-3; no clear D. CDR3 size: 16 residues. With 1 base removed from V and 5 bases from J, the gap between germline ends came to 16 bases. The germline CDR1 and CDR2 sequences are SEHNR and FQNEAQ (reference sequence). The CDR3 DNA reads as TGTGCCAGCAGCTTAGGGTTGTCCGGTCGGAGAGATACGCAGTATTTT. Translating it yields CASSLGLSGRRDTQYF.

With respect to this clonotype: The junction departs from germline at one end; a sequencing error may be responsible. The chain employs TRBV20-1 and TRBJ1-1; no firm D call. This CDR3 spans 14 amino acids. From germline, CDR1 is DFQATT and CDR2 SNEGSKA (reference sequence). The CDR3 reads CSARRTGLNTEGFF. The CDR3 bases are TGCAGTGCTAGGCGAACTGGGCTAAACACTGAAGGTTTCTTT.

This clonotype was detected ten times or more. The chain employs TRBV28 and TRBJ2-1, with 8 bases that match TRBD2. This CDR3 has 13 amino acids. J lost 9 bases, V lost 7 bases, and 8 bases had no gene match. Germline V CDR1 and CDR2: MDHEN, SYDVKM. DNA for the CDR3: TGTGCCAGCACGGGGGGGGGGAGTGGTGAGCAGTTCTTC. Translation gives CASTGGGSGEQFF.

Notes on this clonotype: One base away lies a much larger clone, so this may be a sequencing read error. J is TRBJ2-2 and V is TRBV6-6; D gene unclear. Germline V gene data show CDR1 as MNHNY and CDR2 as SVGAGI (reference sequence). This CDR3 has 13 amino acids. CDR3: CAISYSETGELFF. CDR3 coding DNA: TGTGCCATCAGTTACTCGGAAACCGGGGAGCTGTTTTTT.

This clonotype was seen repeatedly, ten times or more. This chain links TRBV20-1 with TRBJ2-7, with 7 bases fitting TRBD2. After removal of 6 bases from V and 2 bases from J, the junction contained 10 bases not matched to a gene. CDR3 length equals 14 residues. In germline, CDR1 is DFQATT, CDR2 SNEGSKA (reference sequence). CDR3 DNA sequence: TGCAGTGCCACCAAGGGAGGGGAGCCCTACGAGCAGTACTTC. It specifies CSATKGGEPYEQYF.

As concerns this clonotype: Without the conserved terminal phenylalanine or tryptophan, this CDR3 likely stems from a read error. No DNA is shown, since the ends of the CDR3 on it are uncertain; the CDR3 is the one TCRdb lists. V and J are TRBV27 and TRBJ1-1. From its first to its last residue, the CDR3 has 14 amino acids. Germline V gives CDR1 MNHEY, CDR2 SMNVEV (reference sequence). CDR3 loop: CASSLNGRGTEALL.